This entry concerns a single T cell receptor (beta chain). The sample belongs to a study of T cell changes during pregnancy in multiple sclerosis. The data were produced by immunoSEQ multiplex PCR, yet TCRdb's version contains in-frame clones alone and is incomplete. Among 14,000 to 15,000 clones listed, 65% to 90% were seen once. The CDR3 sequence is 15 residues long. CDR1 and CDR2 from the germline V gene are MNHNY and SVGAGI (reference sequence). With 1 base removed from V and 2 bases from J, the gap between germline ends came to 12 bases. This TCR came from a female donor with multiple sclerosis, enrolled in a pregnancy study. The rearrangement uses TRBV6-6 and TRBJ2-7; D may be TRBD2 (6 bases). Here the sequenced sample was CD8+ T cells from peripheral blood mononuclear cells, taken in the first trimester of pregnancy. Here the CDR3 reads CASSYWGDRAYEQYF. In nucleotides, the CDR3 is TGTGCCAGCAGTTACTGGGGGGACCGAGCCTACGAGCAGTACTTC.